A selection of T cell receptor beta chains follows, all from one sample in a study of T cell responses to AZD1222 COVID-19 vaccine. Produced via immunoSEQ multiplex PCR; TCRdb's table is partial and in-frame only. This table has 120,000 or so clones, 85% to 90% appearing once. The sample was peripheral blood, taken on day 0 of AZD1222 vaccination. Receptors originate from an adult in good health. CDR3s include the opening cysteine and the closing phenylalanine or tryptophan. The D gene is left open where the match is weak. The size of a clone is reported for some rows only, either as once, few or many, or as a class for expanded clones.

TRBJ2-5 once 14 . TRBV7-9 CASSSRDIQETQYF TGTGCCAGCAGCTCCCGGGACATCCAAGAGACCCAGTACTTC
TRBJ1-1 . 15 TRBD1 TRBV28 CASSFPGQALTEAFF TGTGCCAGCAGTTTTCCGGGACAGGCTCTAACTGAAGCTTTCTTT
TRBJ1-6 . 13 . TRBV10-3 CAIGGTWGSPLHF TGTGCCATCGGGGGGACCTGGGGTTCACCCCTCCACTTT
TRBJ1-5 . 15 . TRBV5-1 CASSLDGGSNQPQHF TGCGCCAGCAGCTTGGACGGGGGTAGCAATCAGCCCCAGCATTTT
TRBJ1-2 . 15 . TRBV7-2 CASSLRRQGRDGYTF TGTGCCAGCAGCTTAAGAAGGCAGGGGAGGGATGGCTACACCTTC
TRBJ2-2 . 15 TRBD2 TRBV4-1 CASTTGGQGTGELFF TGCGCCAGTACGACGGGGGGGCAGGGCACCGGGGAGCTGTTTTTT
TRBJ1-6 once 14 . TRBV7-6 CASSLGGSNSPLHF TGTGCCAGCAGCTTAGGCGGGAGTAATTCACCCCTCCACTTT
TRBJ2-2 . 14 . TRBV11-2 CASSSSGNTGELFF TGTGCCAGCAGCTCCTCCGGGAACACCGGGGAGCTGTTTTTT
TRBJ2-7 once 15 TRBD2 TRBV11-2 CASSPTSGGGYEQYF TGTGCCAGCAGTCCGACTAGCGGGGGAGGGTACGAGCAGTACTTC
TRBJ2-7 . 14 . TRBV20-1 CSASRGTEPYEQYF TGCAGTGCTAGTCGCGGGACAGAACCCTACGAGCAGTACTTC
TRBJ2-1 . 13 . TRBV5-5 CASSSGTYNEQFF TGTGCCAGCAGCTCCGGGACGTACAATGAGCAGTTCTTC
TRBJ1-5 . 14 . TRBV7-9 CASSGRYENQPQHF TGTGCCAGCAGCGGAAGGTACGAAAATCAGCCCCAGCATTTT
TRBJ1-2 . 16 TRBD1 TRBV19 CASSIPQGLIGYGYTF TGTGCCAGTAGTATCCCACAGGGGTTAATTGGCTATGGCTACACCTTC
TRBJ1-1 . 14 . TRBV2 CASSDRGLSTEAFF TGTGCCAGCAGTGATCGGGGCTTGAGCACTGAAGCTTTCTTT
TRBJ1-6 . 18 . TRBV25-1 CASSIGHTESSYNSPLHF TGTGCCAGCAGCATAGGTCACACCGAGAGCTCCTATAATTCACCCCTCCACTTT
TRBJ1-1 . 13 . TRBV6-6 CAAIGGLGTEAFF TGTGCCGCCATCGGTGGGCTGGGCACTGAAGCTTTCTTT
TRBJ1-1 few 14 . TRBV12-5 CASGSPGEGTEAFF TGTGCTAGTGGTTCTCCGGGTGAGGGCACTGAAGCTTTCTTT
TRBJ2-7 . 14 . TRBV5-6 CASRRPGASYEQYF TGTGCCAGCAGGCGCCCGGGGGCCTCCTACGAGCAGTACTTC
TRBJ1-6 once 14 TRBD1 TRBV6-5 CASTRTGEDSPLHF TGTGCCAGCACCCGGACAGGGGAAGATTCACCCCTCCACTTT
TRBJ2-5 . 16 TRBD1 TRBV19 CASSSSGTGAVQTQYF TGTGCCAGTAGCTCTTCCGGGACAGGGGCGGTGCAGACCCAGTACTTC
TRBJ2-7 once 15 TRBD2 TRBV3-1/TRBV3-2 CASSQVLAVGYEQYF TGTGCCAGCAGCCAAGTCCTAGCGGTTGGCTACGAGCAGTACTTC
TRBJ1-3 . 15 . TRBV5-8 CASSLVGTSGNTIYF TGTGCCAGCAGCTTGGTTGGTACCTCTGGAAACACCATATATTTT
TRBJ1-6 . 15 . TRBV18 CASSLQGMRNSPLHF TGTGCCAGCTCACTACAGGGAATGCGGAATTCACCCCTCCACTTT
TRBJ2-2 few 14 . TRBV7-9 CASSLSTNTGELFF TGTGCCAGCAGCTTATCTACGAACACCGGGGAGCTGTTTTTT
TRBJ1-5 . 15 . TRBV19 CASSIIGTSNQPQHF TGTGCCAGTAGTATTATCGGTACCAGCAATCAGCCCCAGCATTTT
TRBJ1-6 . 16 TRBD1 TRBV30 CAWSDDTGDYNSPLHF TGTGCCTGGAGTGACGACACAGGGGATTATAATTCACCCCTCCACTTT
TRBJ2-7 few 15 . TRBV2 CASSVNSALQYEQYF TGTGCCAGCAGTGTAAACAGTGCCCTACAATACGAGCAGTACTTC
TRBJ1-2 . 14 . TRBV11-2 CASSSGGELYGYTF TGTGCCAGCAGCTCCGGGGGGGAATTGTATGGCTACACCTTC
TRBJ1-3 . 13 . TRBV30 CAWSGVGGNTIYF TGTGCCTGGAGTGGGGTCGGAGGAAACACCATATATTTT
TRBJ1-5 . 15 . TRBV5-1 CASSLDRASNQPQHF TGCGCCAGCAGCTTGGACAGGGCTAGCAATCAGCCCCAGCATTTT
TRBJ1-5 . 14 . TRBV7-2 CASSSRGGNQPQHF TGTGCCAGCAGCTCTAGGGGGGGCAATCAGCCCCAGCATTTT
TRBJ1-1 . 13 . TRBV6-6 CASSDGQNTEAFF TGTGCCAGCAGTGACGGACAGAACACTGAAGCTTTCTTT
TRBJ2-4 . 18 . TRBV19 CASQGHTPSALAKNIQYF TGTGCCAGTCAAGGGCATACCCCTTCGGCGCTAGCCAAAAACATTCAGTACTTC
TRBJ2-5 . 16 TRBD2 TRBV7-2 CASSPILAGGQETQYF TGTGCCAGCAGCCCCATACTAGCGGGGGGGCAGGAGACCCAGTACTTC
TRBJ1-5 . 13 TRBD1 TRBV2 CAVRDRVNQPQHF TGTGCCGTCCGGGACAGGGTTAATCAGCCCCAGCATTTT
TRBJ1-6 . 16 . TRBV11-3 CASSLRWSRGSSPLHF TGTGCCAGCAGCTTGAGGTGGAGCAGGGGCAGTTCACCCCTCCACTTT
TRBJ2-7 . 15 TRBD1 TRBV5-6 CASSLGDRGSREQYF TGTGCCAGCAGCTTGGGGGACAGGGGAAGTCGCGAGCAGTACTTC
TRBJ1-5 once 14 . TRBV20-1 CSASGPRGNQPQHF TGCAGTGCTAGTGGGCCAAGGGGCAATCAGCCCCAGCATTTT
TRBJ2-5 . 15 . TRBV5-6 CASSLGLAGQETQYF TGTGCCAGCAGCCTTGGACTCGCCGGCCAAGAGACCCAGTACTTC
TRBJ2-4 . 15 . TRBV6-5 CASSYSIQGKNIQYF TGTGCCAGCAGTTACTCGATTCAGGGGAAAAACATTCAGTACTTC
TRBJ1-1 . 15 TRBD1 TRBV7-9 CASSLRGTGDTEAFF TGTGCCAGCAGCTTAAGGGGGACAGGGGACACTGAAGCTTTCTTT
TRBJ1-4 . 15 . TRBV5-1 CASSLAFGDGEKLFF TGCGCCAGCAGCTTGGCCTTCGGGGACGGTGAAAAACTGTTTTTT
TRBJ1-6 . 15 . TRBV3-1/TRBV3-2 CASSEGHSFNSPLHF TGTGCCAGCAGCGAGGGGCACTCCTTTAATTCACCCCTCCACTTT
TRBJ2-7 . 16 . TRBV18 CASSPPSDGSPYEQYF TGTGCCAGCTCACCCCCCTCAGATGGCTCTCCCTACGAGCAGTACTTC
TRBJ2-7 . 15 . TRBV11-2 CASSSREQGVYEQYF TGTGCCAGCAGCTCAAGAGAACAGGGAGTCTACGAGCAGTACTTC
TRBJ2-1 . 14 . TRBV5-6 CASSLRRGGNEQFF TGTGCCAGCAGCCTAAGAAGGGGGGGCAATGAGCAGTTCTTC
TRBJ1-4 . 15 . TRBV10-2 CASSGTPSWDEKLFF TGCGCCTCTTCCGGGACGCCCTCCTGGGATGAAAAACTGTTTTTT